These 21 T cell receptor beta chains were sequenced from one sample in a study of cytomegalovirus exposure and HLA in healthy donors. Amplification used 60 Vbeta primers and 13 Jbeta primers. Measured with immunoSEQ multiplex PCR; TCRdb has only the in-frame clones, and not every one. The repertoire holds 150,000 to 200,000 clones, 75% to 85% seen once, with under 1% in the top ten. Sequenced input: PBMCs. Receptor source: a girl between 2 and 10 years old in good health and CMV-seropositive.

The rearrangement joins TRBV4-1 to TRBJ2-6; a possible D gene is TRBD1 (6 bases). The CDR3 runs to 15 residues. With 0 bases removed from V and 3 bases from J, the gap between germline ends came to 6 bases. Germline loops: CDR1 MGHRA, CDR2 YSYEKL. CDR3 loop: CASSQDRGGANVLTF. CDR3 sequence (DNA): TGCGCCAGCAGCCAAGACAGGGGTGGGGCCAACGTCCTGACTTTC.

The chain uses TRBV19 and TRBJ1-1, with D tentatively TRBD1 (6 bases). In germline, CDR1 is LNHDA, CDR2 SQIVND (reference sequence). V gave up 4 bases and J gave up 4 bases, with 13 bases separating them. The CDR3 loop spans 14 amino acids. The CDR3 reads CASSRTGMGTEAFF. In DNA, the CDR3 is TGTGCCAGTAGTAGAACAGGGATGGGCACTGAAGCTTTCTTT. Full variable domain (outside the CDR3, taken from reference TRBV19 and TRBJ1-1): DGGITQSPKYLFRKEGQNVTLSCEQNLNHDAMYWYRQDPGQGLRLIYYSQIVNDFQKGDIAEGYSVSREKKESFPLTVTSAQKNPTAFYLCASSRTGMGTEAFFGQGTRLTVV.

The rearrangement joins TRBV7-9 to TRBJ2-5, with D perhaps matching TRBD2 (5 bases). There are 13 residues in the CDR3. Between the trimmed V and J ends, which lost 3 bases and 7 bases, there was a span of 12 bases. Germline V lookup: CDR1 SEHNR, CDR2 FQNEAQ (reference sequence). This CDR3 reads CASSFSDTGTQYF. CDR3 sequence (DNA): TGTGCCAGCAGCTTTAGCGATACGGGGACCCAGTACTTC.

The rearrangement links TRBV10-1 to TRBJ2-2; 9 bases are shared with TRBD2. CDR1 and CDR2 (germline): WNHNN, SYGVQD (reference sequence). The CDR3 runs to 16 residues. V was pared by 5 bases and J by 3 bases, with 7 bases of the junction left unmatched. The CDR3 sequence is CASSTLAGVDTGELFF. DNA of the CDR3: TGCGCCAGCAGTACTTTAGCGGGAGTAGACACCGGGGAGCTGTTTTTT.

The V and J genes are TRBV7-2 and TRBJ1-2; TRBD1 agrees at 7 bases. The trim removed 5 bases at V and 6 bases at J, leaving 6 bases unmatched. This CDR3 region has 13 residues. CDR1 and CDR2 (germline): SGHTA, FQGNSA. The CDR3 bases are TGTGCCAGCAGCCTGGACAGGAGGGATGGCTACACCTTC. Amino acid sequence: CASSLDRRDGYTF.

The V call is TRBV10-2, the J call TRBJ1-4; D is perhaps TRBD1 (5 bases). V was cut by 0 bases and J by 3 bases, with 8 bases left in between. The CDR3 extends over 15 amino acids. Germline V gives CDR1 WSHSY, CDR2 SAAADI. For the CDR3, the DNA is TGCGCCAGCAGTGAGTCGGGGGGGTCTAATGAAAAACTGTTTTTT. Its translation: CASSESGGSNEKLFF.

Comments on this clone: An end of the junction does not agree with germline; a read error may underlie this. V usage is TRBV20-1 and J usage is TRBJ1-2; no clear D. The V gene's germline CDR1 is DFQATT and CDR2 SNEGSKA (reference sequence). This CDR3 is built from 9 residues. The CDR3 bases are TGCAGTGCTAGAGATCATATACGGTTC. This encodes CSARDHIRF.

The chain employs TRBV6-5 and TRBJ2-3; weak D call: TRBD1 (5 bases). Trimming took 6 bases from V and 5 from J, leaving 9 bases between them. The CDR3 sequence is 12 residues long. CDR1 is MNHEY and CDR2 is SVGAGI in the germline V gene. The CDR3: CASSNRGDTQYF. The CDR3 DNA sequence: TGTGCCAGCAGCAATAGGGGAGATACGCAGTATTTT.

The gene calls are TRBV28 and TRBJ1-3; D unclear. Germline CDR1 is MDHEN and CDR2 is SYDVKM. Between the trimmed V and J ends, which lost 5 bases and 1 base, there was a span of 21 bases. The CDR3 length is 18 residues. For the CDR3, the DNA is TGTGCCAGCAGTCTTACAGATCCCCGAACTGCGTCTGGAAACACCATATATTTT. This sequence encodes CASSLTDPRTASGNTIYF.

This chain uses TRBV6-5 with TRBJ1-1; the D gene is possibly TRBD1 (6 bases). Trimming pared 2 bases from V and 5 bases from J, leaving 12 bases between. The CDR3 loop spans 14 amino acids. Germline V lookup: CDR1 MNHEY, CDR2 SVGAGI. CDR3 loop: CASSYQGRRTEAFF. DNA of the CDR3: TGTGCCAGCAGTTACCAGGGGAGAAGGACTGAAGCTTTCTTT.

The chain links TRBV7-3 to TRBJ2-2; D is undetermined. Germline-derived CDR1 and CDR2 are SGHTA and FQGTGA. Trimming cost V 4 bases and J 5 bases, with 5 bases left between them. The CDR3 is 12 amino acids. CDR3 loop: CASSSYTGELFF. DNA of the CDR3: TGTGCCAGCAGCTCTTATACCGGGGAGCTGTTTTTT.

The chain carries TRBV4-1 and TRBJ2-1; 8 bases map to TRBD1. Germline loops: CDR1 MGHRA, CDR2 YSYEKL. The CDR3 totals 19 residues. V shed 0 bases, J shed 5 bases, and the junction held 15 bases outside the gene matches. The DNA for the CDR3 is TGCGCCAGCAGCCAAGATTCCCCCTATAGGACAGGGACCGACAATGAGCAGTTCTTC. Its translation: CASSQDSPYRTGTDNEQFF.

This clone was seen more than once but under ten times. The chain couples TRBV27 to TRBJ2-7; the match to TRBD1 covers 7 bases. The germline CDR1 and CDR2 sequences are MNHEY and SMNVEV (reference sequence). The trim removed 8 bases at V and 2 bases at J, leaving 6 bases unmatched. CDR3 length: 13 residues. In DNA, the CDR3 is TGTGCCAGCCGACGGGACAGTACCTACGAGCAGTACTTC. This encodes CASRRDSTYEQYF.

The V call is TRBV4-2, the J call TRBJ2-7; 14 bases are shared with TRBD2. Germline CDR1 LGHNA, CDR2 YNFKEQ. The junction had 9 bases not matched to a gene; V was cut back by 1 base and J by 1 base. The CDR3 runs 19 residues. The CDR3 DNA reads as TGTGCCAGCAGCCAAGTGGGGACTAGCGGGAGAAGGGGATCCTACGAGCAGTACTTC. Translation: CASSQVGTSGRRGSYEQYF.

This chain links TRBV9 with TRBJ1-3, with D perhaps matching TRBD1 (5 bases). Germline V gene data show CDR1 as SGDLS and CDR2 as YYNGEE. Trimming shortened V by 3 bases and J by 4 bases, and 17 bases separated the two germline ends. This CDR3 is built from 16 residues. The CDR3 loop is CASSARQGTAGNTIYF. CDR3 DNA: TGTGCCAGCAGCGCCCGCCAGGGAACGGCAGGAAACACCATATATTTT.

The chain employs TRBV9 and TRBJ1-2; D gene unclear. The germline gives CDR1 SGDLS, CDR2 YYNGEE. The CDR3 spans 13 residues. Between the trimmed V and J ends, which lost 2 bases and 2 bases, there was a span of 7 bases. CDR3 amino acids: CASSVVENYGYTF. CDR3 bases: TGTGCCAGCAGCGTTGTAGAGAACTATGGCTACACCTTC.

The V gene is TRBV7-9, the J gene TRBJ1-2; 7 bases agree with TRBD1. The CDR3 loop spans 15 amino acids. The V and J ends lost 2 bases and 6 bases, in that order; junction bases with no gene match: 9. Germline V lookup: CDR1 SEHNR, CDR2 FQNEAQ (reference sequence). The CDR3 DNA sequence: TGTGCCAGCAGCTTATGGGGCAGGGGGATGGATGGCTACACCTTC. This codes for CASSLWGRGMDGYTF.

This chain links TRBV9 with TRBJ2-3; 14 bases match TRBD2. V dropped 0 bases and J dropped 8; count of bases not matched to a gene: 5. Germline V lookup: CDR1 SGDLS, CDR2 YYNGEE. This CDR3 is built from 16 residues. The CDR3 DNA reads TGTGCCAGCAGCGTAGTGGGACTAGCGGGAGTCGGTACGCAGTATTTT. Residues: CASSVVGLAGVGTQYF.

CDR3 loop: CAWSPRSGAFGDTQYF. CDR3 coding DNA: TGTGCCTGGAGTCCCCGGTCAGGGGCCTTCGGGGATACGCAGTATTTT. The chain carries TRBV30 and TRBJ2-3; a possible D gene is TRBD1 (6 bases). V gave up 2 bases and J gave up 6 bases, with 21 bases separating them. The CDR3 covers 16 residues. Germline CDR1 and CDR2: GTSNPN and SVGIG (reference sequence).

This clone occurred once. The V gene is TRBV28, the J gene TRBJ1-3, with no clear D. This CDR3 has 13 residues. Per germline, CDR1 MDHEN and CDR2 SYDVKM. Here the CDR3 DNA reads TGTGGCTCGGGGTATCTCTCTGGAAACACCATATATTTT. This sequence encodes CGSGYLSGNTIYF.

This chain uses TRBV27 with TRBJ2-7; D may be TRBD2 (6 bases). V lost 4 bases to trimming and J lost 2 bases, with 12 bases between them. CDR3 length: 14 amino acids. CDR1 is MNHEY, CDR2 SMNVEV, per germline (reference sequence). CDR3 region: CASSSKAGPYEQYF. DNA of the CDR3: TGTGCCAGCAGTTCCAAAGCGGGCCCCTACGAGCAGTACTTC.